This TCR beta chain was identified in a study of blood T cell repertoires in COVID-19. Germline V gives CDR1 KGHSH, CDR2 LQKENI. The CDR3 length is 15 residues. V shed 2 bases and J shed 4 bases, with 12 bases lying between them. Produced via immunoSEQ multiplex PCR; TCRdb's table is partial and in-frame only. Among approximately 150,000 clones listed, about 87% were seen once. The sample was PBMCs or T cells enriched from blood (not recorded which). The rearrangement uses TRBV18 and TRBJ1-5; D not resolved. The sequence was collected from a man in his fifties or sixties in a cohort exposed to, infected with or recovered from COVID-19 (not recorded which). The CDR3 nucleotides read TGTGCCAGCTCACCAGGCAGGTTACCGAATCAGCCCCAGCATTTT. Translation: CASSPGRLPNQPQHF.